This T cell receptor beta chain emerged from a study of blood T cells in healthy people across ages. Study-level results: The recorded TCR beta diversity per million T cells decreased in a roughly linear manner with age.

This clonotype was recorded many times. Its antigen is unknown. The CDR3 runs 17 residues. Trimming at V came to 3 bases and at J to 4 bases, leaving 11 bases not matched to a gene. Germline CDR1 reads KGHDR; CDR2 reads SFDVKD. Primed by a sample-barcoded 5' primer and a J-beta primer mix, a second PCR proceeded for 7 to 11 cycles. TCRdb processed the 5' RACE reads anew with MiXCR; each CDR3 protein has one entry. The table lists some 1.7 million distinct CDR3 sequences, roughly 27% of them singletons. Sequencing was done on a sample of blood. The origin of this receptor is a woman in her twenties or thirties in good health. The chain links TRBV24-1 to TRBJ2-5; 9 bases line up with TRBD2. CDR3 bases: TGTGCCACCAGTGATAATGGCGGGAGGGCCCCTAGAGAGACCCAGTACTTC. It translates to CATSDNGGRAPRETQYF.